This T cell receptor beta chain was obtained from a study of blood T cell repertoires in COVID-19. Study-level information: Acute and convalescent COVID-19 samples came from the United States, Italy and Spain.

Participant age was roughly 18 to 100 years, and participants resided in 25 or so US areas. The V gene's germline CDR1 is SGHKS and CDR2 YYEKEE (reference sequence). The CDR3 is made up of 15 amino acids. Trimming cost V 0 bases and J 10 bases; bases outside gene matches: 10. TCRdb keeps only in-frame clones here, not all; method: immunoSEQ multiplex PCR. This table has about 180,000 clones, about 90% appearing once. Sequencing input: PBMCs or T cells enriched from blood (not recorded which). V usage is TRBV5-5 and J usage is TRBJ2-1, with TRBD1 identical over 7 bases. The sequence was collected from a human donor with acute COVID-19. The donor label of this sample is uncertain. CDR3 bases: TGTGCCAGCAGCTTGGGACAGGGTCAGTGGGGGGAGCAGTTCTTC. Translation: CASSLGQGQWGEQFF.